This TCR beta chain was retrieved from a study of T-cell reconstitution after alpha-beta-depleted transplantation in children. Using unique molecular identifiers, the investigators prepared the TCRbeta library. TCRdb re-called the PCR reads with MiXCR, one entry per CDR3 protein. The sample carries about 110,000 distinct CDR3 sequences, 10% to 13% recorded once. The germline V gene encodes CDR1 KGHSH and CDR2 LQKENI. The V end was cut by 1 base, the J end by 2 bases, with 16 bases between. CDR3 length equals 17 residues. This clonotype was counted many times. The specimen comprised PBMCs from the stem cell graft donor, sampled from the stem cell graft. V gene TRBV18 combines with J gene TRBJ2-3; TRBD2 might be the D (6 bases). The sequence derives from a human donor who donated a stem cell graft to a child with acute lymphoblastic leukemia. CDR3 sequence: CASSPRGGLPYTDTQYF. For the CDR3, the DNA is TGTGCCAGCTCACCACGCGGAGGACTACCCTACACAGATACGCAGTATTTT.